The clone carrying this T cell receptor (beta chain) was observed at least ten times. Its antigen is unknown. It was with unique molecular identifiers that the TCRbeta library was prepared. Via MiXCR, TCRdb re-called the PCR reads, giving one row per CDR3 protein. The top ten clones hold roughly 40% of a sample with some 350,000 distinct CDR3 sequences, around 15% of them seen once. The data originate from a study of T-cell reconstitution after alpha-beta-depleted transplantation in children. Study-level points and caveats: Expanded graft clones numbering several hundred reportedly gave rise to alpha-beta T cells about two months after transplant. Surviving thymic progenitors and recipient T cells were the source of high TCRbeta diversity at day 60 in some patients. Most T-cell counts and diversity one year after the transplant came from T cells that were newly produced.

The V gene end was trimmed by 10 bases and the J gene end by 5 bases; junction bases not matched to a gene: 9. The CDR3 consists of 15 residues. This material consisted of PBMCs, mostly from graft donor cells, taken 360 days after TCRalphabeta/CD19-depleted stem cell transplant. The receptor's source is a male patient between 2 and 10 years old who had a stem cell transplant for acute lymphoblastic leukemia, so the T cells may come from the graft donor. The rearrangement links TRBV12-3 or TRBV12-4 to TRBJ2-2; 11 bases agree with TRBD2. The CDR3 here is CATRSGRARTGELFF. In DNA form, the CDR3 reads TGTGCCACCCGTAGCGGGAGGGCCCGAACCGGGGAGCTGTTTTTT.